The 14 T cell receptor beta chains given below trace back to one sample, sequenced in a study of monozygotic twins with inflammatory bowel disease. From its re-call of the 5' RACE reads, TCRdb lists each CDR3 protein once, without DNA. The record lists 110,000 to 150,000 distinct CDR3 sequences, of which the ten most abundant hold about 1.2%. Sequencing was performed on blood. The receptors were gathered from a human donor with ulcerative colitis or Crohn's disease, or a healthy co-twin of an affected twin (not recorded which).

This chain uses TRBV20-1 with TRBJ2-7. The CDR3 has 11 residues. Germline V CDR1 and CDR2: DFQATT, SNEGSKA (reference sequence). The CDR3 is CSARGHREQYF.

V usage is TRBV12-3 or TRBV12-4 and J usage is TRBJ2-5; without DNA, the TCRdb call of TRBD1 cannot be checked. CDR3 length: 13 residues. CDR3 sequence: CASRSGYSETQYF.

The chain has TRBV5-1 and TRBJ2-1. Germline CDR1 and CDR2: SGHRS and YFSETQ. The CDR3 sequence is 15 residues long. The CDR3 protein is CASSLAGDSYNEQFF. The whole variable domain, remainder taken from reference TRBV5-1 and TRBJ2-1, is KAGVTQTPRYLIKTRGQQVTLSCSPISGHRSVSWYQQTPGQGLQFLFEYFSETQRNKGNFPGRFSGRQFSNSRSEMNVSTLELGDSALYLCASSLAGDSYNEQFFGPGTRLTVL.

The CDR3 is CASSRTSGRASSYNEQFF. V usage is TRBV10-2 and J usage is TRBJ2-1; lacking DNA, the TRBD2 call made by TCRdb goes unchecked. This CDR3 region has 18 residues. Germline V CDR1 and CDR2: WSHSY, SAAADI.

The J gene is TRBJ2-2, the V gene TRBV20-1; TCRdb calls TRBD2, which cannot be checked without DNA. Germline CDR1 and CDR2: DFQATT and SNEGSKA (reference sequence). This CDR3 region has 15 residues. The CDR3 loop is CSARLGGLNTGELFF.

The CDR3 spells CASSPGGLRDEQFF. J is TRBJ2-1 and V is TRBV18; TCRdb lists TRBD1, though no DNA is available to test this call. Germline values: CDR1 KGHSH, CDR2 LQKENI. This CDR3 spans 14 amino acids.

J is TRBJ2-7 and V is TRBV20-1; TCRdb designates TRBD2, a call that cannot be tested without DNA. Germline CDR1 reads DFQATT; CDR2 reads SNEGSKA (reference sequence). The CDR3 sequence is 13 residues long. The chain's CDR3 is CSARSGRLYEQYF.

The V and J genes are TRBV29-1 and TRBJ2-5; absent DNA, TCRdb's TRBD2 call cannot be checked. Germline V gives CDR1 SQVTM, CDR2 ANQGSEA. The CDR3 extends over 13 amino acids. CDR3 residues: CSVQTSGEETHYF.

The gene calls are TRBV15 and TRBJ2-1. CDR1 is LNHNV, CDR2 YYDKDF, per germline (reference sequence). This CDR3 contains 13 residues. CDR3 protein: CATSRVLVNEQFF.

This chain links TRBV10-3 with TRBJ2-1; TCRdb selects TRBD2, and the lack of DNA leaves this call unchecked. This CDR3 has 15 residues. Germline V gives CDR1 ENHRY, CDR2 SYGVKD. The CDR3 reads CATAAVAGGPSEQFF.

The chain employs TRBV5-1 and TRBJ2-1; TCRdb selects TRBD1, and the lack of DNA leaves this call unchecked. The CDR3 has 16 residues. Germline V gene data show CDR1 as SGHRS and CDR2 as YFSETQ. The CDR3 region is CASSLLQGRAYNEQFF. The whole variable domain, remainder taken from reference TRBV5-1 and TRBJ2-1, is KAGVTQTPRYLIKTRGQQVTLSCSPISGHRSVSWYQQTPGQGLQFLFEYFSETQRNKGNFPGRFSGRQFSNSRSEMNVSTLELGDSALYLCASSLLQGRAYNEQFFGPGTRLTVL.

V usage is TRBV20-1 and J usage is TRBJ2-1; TCRdb proposes TRBD1, but this gene call is untestable without DNA. Germline CDR1 and CDR2: DFQATT and SNEGSKA (reference sequence). The CDR3 contains 13 residues. CDR3 protein: CSARAGQGPLAFF.

This chain links TRBV29-1 with TRBJ2-5; no DNA is available, so the TRBD1 call from TCRdb remains unchecked. The CDR3 sequence is 14 residues long. CDR1 SQVTM and CDR2 ANQGSEA come from the germline V gene. CDR3 loop: CSAPLQGPQETQYF.

V usage is TRBV24-1 and J usage is TRBJ2-2; TCRdb's D gene call, TRBD1, goes unchecked for lack of DNA. CDR3 length: 14 residues. CDR1 and CDR2 (germline): KGHDR, SFDVKD. CDR3: CATGQGPNTGELFF.